One sample yielded the 19 T cell receptor beta chains listed below, sequenced in a study of T cells in Graves' hyperthyroidism and ophthalmopathy. RNA transcripts gave rise to amplified TCR beta CDR3 regions. First-round RT-PCR with HTBI primers amplified the TCR CDR3 region. Each CDR3 protein gets one entry after TCRdb re-called the multiplex PCR reads with MiXCR. Of about 720,000 distinct CDR3 sequences detected, around a sixth appear once; the ten largest clones hold over 15%. The sequenced sample consisted of blood. Receptors originate from a woman in her 50s with Graves' hyperthyroidism that later progressed to Graves' ophthalmopathy.

The chain carries TRBV4-1 and TRBJ2-7; D gene unclear. Trimming removed 0 bases from V and 1 base from J, with 13 bases in between. Per germline, CDR1 MGHRA and CDR2 YSYEKL. The CDR3 loop spans 16 amino acids. CDR3 amino acids: CASSQDRPGISYEQYF. The CDR3 DNA reads TGCGCCAGCAGCCAAGATCGGCCAGGAATATCCTACGAGCAGTACTTC.

This clonotype showed up many times. V and J are TRBV3-1 and TRBJ2-1, with TRBD2 identical over 8 bases. Germline V gene lookup returns CDR1 LGHDT and CDR2 YNNKEL (reference sequence). CDR3 length equals 14 residues. The V gene end was trimmed by 8 bases and the J gene end by 3 bases; junction bases not matched to a gene: 6. The CDR3 loop is CASENGGGYNEQFF. The CDR3 DNA reads as TGTGCCAGCGAAAACGGGGGGGGCTACAATGAGCAGTTCTTC.

In its sample, this clonotype was seen a few times. The genes are TRBV20-1 and TRBJ1-5, with D unresolved. Per the germline V gene, CDR1 is DFQATT and CDR2 is SNEGSKA (reference sequence). V was clipped by 2 bases and J by 2 bases, with 7 bases between them. The CDR3 is 13 residues long. CDR3 DNA: TGCAGTGCTAGAAAACAGCGCAATCAGCCCCAGCATTTT. Encoded protein: CSARKQRNQPQHF.

Points on this clonotype: Relative to the germline gene, one junction end is altered; a read error may explain this. The J gene is TRBJ2-5, the V gene TRBV5-1, with TRBD2 matching over 7 bases. This CDR3 has 13 residues. Germline V CDR1 and CDR2: SGHRS, YFSETQ. CDR3: CAGSSPGGETQYF. The CDR3 DNA reads TGCGCCGGCAGCTCCCCGGGGGGAGAGACCCAGTACTTC. Using reference TRBV5-1 and TRBJ2-5 for the parts outside the CDR3, the full variable domain is KAGVTQTPRYLIKTRGQQVTLSCSPISGHRSVSWYQQTPGQGLQFLFEYFSETQRNKGNFPGRFSGRQFSNSRSEMNVSTLELGDSALYLCAGSSPGGETQYFGPGTRLLVL.

This clonotype was recorded many times. In DNA, the CDR3 is TGTGCCAGCAGTGAACAGATCCGCGAGCAGTACTTC. Translating gives CASSEQIREQYF. This chain uses TRBV6-1 with TRBJ2-7; D is uncertain. Germline V lookup: CDR1 MNHNS, CDR2 SASEGT. The CDR3 spans 12 residues. V was shortened by 2 bases and J by 6 bases, with 8 bases between the two germline ends.

The chain is built from TRBV29-1 and TRBJ2-1; TRBD2 matches 10 bases. V was pared by 4 bases and J by 7 bases, with 13 bases of the junction left unmatched. The germline V gene has CDR1 SQVTM and CDR2 ANQGSEA. The CDR3 extends over 16 amino acids. The CDR3 sequence: CSVAPGVSGGWNEQFF. CDR3 sequence (DNA): TGCAGCGTTGCCCCTGGGGTTAGCGGGGGGTGGAATGAGCAGTTCTTC.

The V call is TRBV7-9, the J call TRBJ1-1; no clear D gene. The CDR3 length is 13 residues. Germline CDR1 is SEHNR and CDR2 is FQNEAQ (reference sequence). V dropped 5 bases and J dropped 5 bases, with 12 bases sitting between them. The CDR3 region is CASSSEGRTEAFF. CDR3 sequence (DNA): TGTGCCAGCAGCAGCGAGGGCCGTACTGAAGCTTTCTTT.

This clonotype has just a few counts. V is TRBV20-1 and J is TRBJ2-3, with 10 bases aligning to TRBD2. This CDR3 comprises 15 residues. The V and J ends lost 4 bases and 4 bases, in that order; junction bases with no gene match: 8. The germline gives CDR1 DFQATT, CDR2 SNEGSKA (reference sequence). DNA of the CDR3: TGCAGTGCTAAAGTCAGCGGGGGGGCTCCAGATACGCAGTATTTT. This gives the protein CSAKVSGGAPDTQYF.

This clonotype has at least ten counts. CDR3 region: CASSQVGGGELFF. The CDR3 DNA is TGTGCCAGCAGCCAGGTGGGGGGCGGGGAGCTGTTTTTT. The rearrangement joins TRBV2 to TRBJ2-2, with a tentative D call TRBD2 (6 bases). Looked up from germline, CDR1 is SNHLY and CDR2 is FYNNEI. V lost 6 bases, J lost 7 bases, and 12 bases lay in between. CDR3 size: 13 residues. The variable domain in full, with the rest retrieved from reference TRBV2 and TRBJ2-2, is EPEVTQTPSHQVTQMGQEVILRCVPISNHLYFYWYRQILGQKVEFLVSFYNNEISEKSEIFDDQFSVERPDGSNFTLKIRSTKLEDSAMYFCASSQVGGGELFFGEGSRLTVL.

Only one count was recorded for this clonotype. The chain employs TRBV7-8 and TRBJ2-2, with D perhaps TRBD2 (7 bases). Looked up from germline, CDR1 is SGHVS and CDR2 is FQNEAQ. V lost 6 bases, J lost 2 bases, and 16 bases lay in between. The CDR3 totals 16 residues. This CDR3 is CASSTRGAPNTGELFF. The DNA of the CDR3 is TGTGCCAGCAGTACCCGGGGGGCCCCTAACACCGGGGAGCTGTTTTTT.

This clonotype was counted between two and nine times. The V call is TRBV18, the J call TRBJ1-2, with a weak D call TRBD1 (5 bases). V was shortened by 3 bases and J by 3 bases, with 14 bases between the two germline ends. This CDR3 has 15 amino acids. From germline, CDR1 is KGHSH and CDR2 LQKENI. CDR3 bases: TGTGCCAGCTCACCCCAGGGTGCTCCTTACTATGGCTACACCTTC. Translated: CASSPQGAPYYGYTF.

The gene calls are TRBV4-1 and TRBJ2-3; the match to TRBD2 covers 7 bases. Germline V lookup: CDR1 MGHRA, CDR2 YSYEKL. There are 14 residues in the CDR3. V gave up 1 base and J gave up 5 bases; unmatched junction bases: 3. The CDR3 loop is CASSQGTRRDTQYF. CDR3 in DNA: TGCGCCAGCAGCCAAGGGACTAGGAGAGATACGCAGTATTTT.

This clonotype was seen ten or more times. V and J are TRBV29-1 and TRBJ1-1; D remains unclear. The V gene lost 7 bases and the J gene lost 0 bases, with 12 bases spanning the gap. The CDR3 sequence is 13 residues long. CDR1 and CDR2 (germline): SQVTM, ANQGSEA. Here the CDR3 reads CSAREALNTEAFF. CDR3 DNA: TGCAGCGCGAGGGAGGCACTGAACACTGAAGCTTTCTTT.

This clonotype was detected only a few times. The rearrangement uses TRBV6-1 and TRBJ2-7; TRBD2 matches at 8 bases. The junction had 12 bases not matched to a gene; V was cut back by 5 bases and J by 3 bases. This CDR3 contains 16 residues. Germline V gene data show CDR1 as MNHNS and CDR2 as SASEGT. The chain's CDR3 is CASSPESSGGIYEQYF. The CDR3 DNA sequence: TGTGCCAGCAGTCCCGAGTCCAGCGGGGGCATCTACGAGCAGTACTTC.

In regard to this clonotype: At one boundary the junction diverges from the germline segment, which might be a read error. This chain joins TRBV7-7 and TRBJ2-3; TRBD1 agrees at 9 bases. Germline values: CDR1 SSHAT, CDR2 FNYEAQ (reference sequence). This CDR3 has 14 amino acids. Here the CDR3 reads CASSADRGSDTQYF. The CDR3 nucleotides read TGTGCTAGCAGCGCGGACAGGGGATCGGATACGCAGTATTTT.

This clonotype was seen a few times. CDR3 DNA: TGCGCCAGCAGGTTGCGGGGCCAGGGTAACGCGAACACCGGGGAGCTGTTTTTT. Its protein is CASRLRGQGNANTGELFF. The rearrangement uses TRBV5-1 and TRBJ2-2; D is perhaps TRBD2 (6 bases). The CDR3 length is 18 residues. The V gene's germline CDR1 is SGHRS and CDR2 YFSETQ. V lost 5 bases and J 0 bases, leaving 20 bases between the germline ends.

This chain links TRBV15 with TRBJ1-1; no reliable D call. This CDR3 contains 15 residues. Per germline, CDR1 LNHNV and CDR2 YYDKDF (reference sequence). V lost 0 bases and J 5 bases, leaving 13 bases between the germline ends. The CDR3 is CATSRDTRGRTEAFF. The CDR3 DNA reads TGTGCCACCAGCAGAGATACCCGGGGTAGGACTGAAGCTTTCTTT. The entire variable domain, with the rest obtained from reference TRBV15 and TRBJ1-1, is as follows: DAMVIQNPRYQVTQFGKPVTLSCSQTLNHNVMYWYQQKSSQAPKLLFHYYDKDFNNEADTPDNFQSRRPNTSFCFLDIRSPGLGDTAMYLCATSRDTRGRTEAFFGQGTRLTVV.

The DNA of the CDR3 is TGTGCCAGCAGCTCTTCGGGGGTCTCCTACAATGAGCAGTTCTTC. Amino acids: CASSSSGVSYNEQFF. The chain carries TRBV7-9 and TRBJ2-1, with D perhaps TRBD2 (6 bases). This CDR3 has 15 residues. Germline V gene data show CDR1 as SEHNR and CDR2 as FQNEAQ (reference sequence). V was trimmed by 4 bases and J by 0 bases, leaving 10 bases between them.

This clonotype was found many times. The rearrangement uses TRBV2 and TRBJ1-6; D remains ambiguous. The CDR3 length is 15 residues. Germline V gene sequence: CDR1 SNHLY, CDR2 FYNNEI. Trimming took off 10 bases at V and 7 bases at J, with 20 bases between the two ends. In DNA, the CDR3 is TGTGCCACCCAAGCGATGAGACAAACGAATTCACCCCTCCACTTT. Amino acid sequence: CATQAMRQTNSPLHF.